The 27 T cell receptor beta chains reported below all come from one sample, sequenced in a study of read filtering for tumor transcriptome and immune sequencing. This library used 300 to 500 ng RNA and molecular barcoded adaptors spanning alpha/delta and beta/gamma chains. TCRdb ran MiXCR on the reads and lists one entry per CDR3 protein. Here the sample spans approximately 61,000 distinct CDR3 sequences, about 21% being singletons. The sequencing input was a population of CD138-negative cells sorted from bone marrow. The receptors were sampled from a donor over 35 with multiple myeloma.

This clonotype was detected only a few times. This clone may be a read error of a much larger clone one base away. The rearrangement links TRBV20-1 to TRBJ2-4, with 12 bases matching TRBD2. The CDR3 is 15 amino acids. CDR1 and CDR2 (germline): DFQATT, SNEGSKA (reference sequence). This CDR3 reads CSAPEASGRGDIQHF. CDR3 in DNA: TGCAGTGCCCCTGAAGCTAGCGGGAGGGGAGACATTCAGCACTTC.

Comment on this clonotype: A junction boundary mismatches the germline segment, possibly from a read error. V and J are TRBV12-3 or TRBV12-4 and TRBJ2-2, with D possibly TRBD2 on 5 matching bases. The length of the CDR3 is 13 residues. The DNA of the CDR3 is TGTGCCAGCAGTTCCTACAGAGCCGGGGAGCTGGTTTTT. Translated, it gives CASSSYRAGELVF.

In regard to this clonotype: This sequence may be a read error, since a much larger clone differs from it by one base. This rearrangement joins TRBV6-2 or TRBV6-3 to TRBJ1-4; no clear D gene. This CDR3 region has 14 residues. Per the germline V gene, CDR1 is MNHEY and CDR2 is SVGEGT. CDR3 sequence: CASSKWQINEKLLF. CDR3 DNA sequence: TGTGCCAGCAGTAAATGGCAGATTAATGAAAAACTGCTTTTT.

There are many counts of this clonotype. This chain uses TRBV18 with TRBJ2-1; D unclear. CDR1 and CDR2 from the germline V gene are KGHSH and LQKENI. V lost 3 bases, J lost 8 bases, and 11 bases lay in between. CDR3 length: 13 amino acids. For the CDR3, the DNA is TGTGCCAGCTCACCTTCCTTGATGGATGAGCAGTTCTTC. Its translation is CASSPSLMDEQFF.

This clonotype was recorded only once. With a much larger clone just one base away, this may be a read error. The rearrangement uses TRBV7-9 and TRBJ2-5, with D unclear. This CDR3 region has 13 residues. CDR1 is SEHNR and CDR2 is FQNEAQ in the germline V gene (reference sequence). Here the CDR3 reads CASSLSQSEIQYF. CDR3 DNA sequence: TGTGCCAGCAGCTTAAGTCAGTCAGAGATCCAGTACTTC.

This clonotype has at least ten counts. V usage is TRBV12-3 or TRBV12-4 and J usage is TRBJ2-1, with 9 positions matching TRBD2. With 5 bases clipped from V and 5 bases from J, the junction kept 7 bases outside the gene matches. The CDR3 runs 15 residues. The chain's CDR3 is CASSAYLAGNNEQFF. DNA of the CDR3: TGTGCCAGCAGTGCCTATCTAGCGGGGAACAATGAGCAGTTCTTC.

This clonotype showed up many times. The chain's CDR3 is CSARVGVLETEAFF. In DNA form, the CDR3 reads TGCAGTGCTAGAGTTGGGGTCCTAGAAACTGAAGCTTTCTTT. The chain joins TRBV20-1 to TRBJ1-1; D is unresolved. The CDR3 spans 14 residues. Trimming took off 1 base at V and 5 bases at J, with 14 bases between the two ends. Germline CDR1 and CDR2: DFQATT and SNEGSKA (reference sequence).

This clonotype was counted at least ten times. J is TRBJ1-1 and V is TRBV7-3; D uncertain. CDR3 size: 13 residues. Looked up from germline, CDR1 is SGHTA and CDR2 is FQGTGA. V shed 1 base and J shed 4 bases, with 7 bases lying between them. In nucleotides, the CDR3 is TGTGCCAGCAGCTTAATCTGGGGCACTGAAGCTTTCTTT. Its translation is CASSLIWGTEAFF.

This clonotype appeared many times. This chain links TRBV29-1 with TRBJ1-2, with 7 bases lining up with TRBD1. The CDR3 totals 13 residues. Trimming removed 5 bases from V and 4 bases from J; junction bases left unmatched: 7. Germline CDR1 and CDR2: SQVTM and ANQGSEA. The CDR3 coding sequence is TGCAGCGTTTCTGAGGACAGGAGCTATGGCTACACCTTC. Translation: CSVSEDRSYGYTF.

With respect to this clonotype: The conserved final phenylalanine or tryptophan is absent from the CDR3, which likely points to a read error. The chain couples TRBV10-3 to TRBJ2-7; the D gene is possibly TRBD1 (5 bases). Per germline, CDR1 ENHRY and CDR2 SYGVKD. This CDR3 spans 13 amino acids. Trimming stripped 2 bases from V and 7 bases from J, with 12 bases between. The CDR3 reads CAISESTGGEQYS. DNA of the CDR3: TGTGCCATCAGTGAGAGCACAGGTGGTGAGCAGTACTCC.

This clonotype was picked up many times. The CDR3 DNA reads as TGCGCCAGCAGCCCCCCCGGGACAGGAACCTACGAGCAGTACTTC. It encodes CASSPPGTGTYEQYF. V is TRBV5-1 and J is TRBJ2-7, with 8 bases aligning to TRBD1. J was trimmed by 2 bases and V by 4 bases; bases with no gene match: 8. This CDR3 spans 15 amino acids. Germline CDR1 and CDR2: SGHRS and YFSETQ.

This clonotype was seen many times. This chain links TRBV7-8 with TRBJ2-5, with D perhaps matching TRBD2 (5 bases). Germline V gene sequence: CDR1 SGHVS, CDR2 FQNEAQ. Between the trimmed V and J ends, which lost 3 bases and 4 bases, there was a span of 9 bases. The CDR3 length is 13 residues. CDR3 DNA: TGTGCCAGCAGCTTTTCGGGGATAGAGACCCAGTACTTC. Amino acid sequence: CASSFSGIETQYF.

This clonotype was counted between two and nine times. The chain uses TRBV11-2 and TRBJ2-1, with 8 bases aligning to TRBD2. V lost 4 bases to trimming and J lost 3 bases; unmatched junction nucleotides: 2. The CDR3 covers 14 residues. From germline, CDR1 is SGHAT and CDR2 FQNNGV. This CDR3 is CASSSGTSYNEQFF. DNA of the CDR3: TGTGCCAGCAGCTCCGGGACTAGCTACAATGAGCAGTTCTTC.

As concerns this clonotype: This may come from a read error, since a much larger clone is one base off. V gene TRBV15 combines with J gene TRBJ2-1; TRBD2 matches at 12 bases. CDR3 length equals 17 residues. Germline V CDR1 and CDR2: LNHNV, YYDKDF (reference sequence). The CDR3 region is CATSKFKTSGSYNEQLF. CDR3 nucleotide sequence: TGTGCCACCAGTAAATTTAAGACTAGCGGGAGTTACAATGAGCAGCTCTTC. Looking up the rest from reference TRBV15 and TRBJ2-1 gives the full variable domain: DAMVIQNPRYQVTQFGKPVTLSCSQTLNHNVMYWYQQKSSQAPKLLFHYYDKDFNNEADTPDNFQSRRPNTSFCFLDIRSPGLGDTAMYLCATSKFKTSGSYNEQLFGPGTRLTVL.

Ten or more counts support this clonotype. The V and J genes are TRBV20-1 and TRBJ2-3, with a possible D match to TRBD1 (6 bases). Trimming took off 1 base at V and 4 bases at J, with 15 bases between the two ends. CDR1 is DFQATT and CDR2 is SNEGSKA in the germline V gene (reference sequence). The CDR3 contains 15 residues. The chain's CDR3 is CSARGGQGPSDTQYF. CDR3 bases: TGCAGTGCTAGAGGGGGGCAGGGCCCCTCAGATACGCAGTATTTT.

In its sample, this clonotype is medium-sized. The junction departs from germline at one end; a sequencing error may be responsible. The chain has TRBV5-1 and TRBJ2-1; 11 nucleotides agree with TRBD1. The CDR3 consists of 15 residues. Germline V gene sequence: CDR1 SGHRS, CDR2 YFSETQ. CDR3 sequence reads: CASSLGQGEYNEQFF. CDR3 DNA sequence: TGTGCCAGCAGCTTGGGACAGGGGGAATACAATGAGCAGTTCTTC.

V gene TRBV20-1 combines with J gene TRBJ2-1; tentatively, D is TRBD2 (5 bases). The CDR3 is made up of 15 amino acids. The germline gives CDR1 DFQATT, CDR2 SNEGSKA (reference sequence). V was trimmed by 5 bases and J by 8 bases, leaving 22 bases between them. In nucleotides, the CDR3 is TGCAGTGCTCCCCCTGTCGGGTCTAGCAGATATGAGCAGTTCTTC. Its translation is CSAPPVGSSRYEQFF.

This clonotype has a count of ten or more. V gene TRBV14 combines with J gene TRBJ2-2, with no clear D. The CDR3 is 14 amino acids. CDR1 and CDR2 (germline): SGHDN, FVKESK. V was clipped by 4 bases and J by 5 bases, with 11 bases between them. The CDR3, as DNA: TGTGCCAGCAGCCCCACCCGTTATACCGGGGAGCTGTTTTTT. Encoded protein: CASSPTRYTGELFF.

This clonotype was seen repeatedly, ten times or more. The chain links TRBV10-3 to TRBJ2-1; D not resolved. CDR1 is ENHRY, CDR2 SYGVKD, per germline. This CDR3 contains 16 residues. V was pared by 4 bases and J by 1 base, with 14 bases between. The chain's CDR3 is CAISGFAGSSYNEQFF. CDR3 bases: TGTGCCATCAGTGGGTTCGCAGGAAGTTCCTACAATGAGCAGTTCTTC.

This clonotype appeared a single time. Possible read error: a much larger clone is one base away. This chain connects TRBV29-1 to TRBJ2-2; 8 positions match TRBD1. Germline-derived CDR1 and CDR2 are SQVTM and ANQGSEA. This CDR3 comprises 16 residues. J lost 1 base, V lost 7 bases, and 11 bases had no gene match. CDR3 amino acids: CSARGRGRENTGELFF. Written as DNA, the CDR3 is TGCAGCGCCCGGGGCAGGGGGCGAGAGAACACCGGGGAGCTGTTTTTT.

This clonotype was picked up many times. The V call is TRBV12-3 or TRBV12-4, the J call TRBJ2-2; 8 positions match TRBD2. The CDR3 extends over 15 amino acids. With V trimmed by 5 bases and J by 2 bases, 4 bases remained unmatched. The CDR3 bases are TGTGCCAGCAGTAAAAGCGGGAGTAACACCGGGGAGCTGTTTTTT. Protein sequence: CASSKSGSNTGELFF.

This clonotype was observed at least ten times. The V and J genes are TRBV6-5 and TRBJ1-5, with a weak D call TRBD1 (5 bases). This CDR3 comprises 13 residues. Germline-derived CDR1 and CDR2 are MNHEY and SVGAGI. Trimming removed 3 bases from V and 7 bases from J, with 10 bases in between. In nucleotides, the CDR3 is TGTGCCAGCAGTTATGGGGGGGGACAGCCCCAGCATTTT. Translated: CASSYGGGQPQHF.

This clonotype has ten or more counts. This rearrangement joins TRBV20-1 to TRBJ2-3; 7 nucleotides match TRBD2. CDR1 and CDR2 (germline): DFQATT, SNEGSKA (reference sequence). The CDR3 is 14 residues long. Trimming removed 0 bases from V and 7 bases from J; junction bases left unmatched: 7. CDR3 nucleotide sequence: TGCAGTGCTAGAGATAGGGCTAGCGGCAATACGCAGTATTTT. It translates to CSARDRASGNTQYF.

This clonotype has a count of ten or more. The chain joins TRBV2 to TRBJ2-1; TRBD2 might be the D (5 bases). Trimming cost V 1 base and J 8 bases, with 18 bases left between them. The CDR3 has 16 amino acids. Germline-derived CDR1 and CDR2 are SNHLY and FYNNEI. For the CDR3, the DNA is TGTGCCAGCAGTGAAGGCGGAGGACCTTCACGGGATGAGCAGTTCTTC. Translated: CASSEGGGPSRDEQFF.

As regards this clonotype: As the CDR3 is not closed by the conserved phenylalanine or tryptophan, this likely results from a read error. V is TRBV20-1 and J is TRBJ2-1; the D is unclear. Germline V gives CDR1 DFQATT, CDR2 SNEGSKA (reference sequence). Trimming left V 5 bases short and J 1 base short, with 15 bases between. The CDR3 covers 15 residues. DNA of the CDR3: TGCAGTGCTGGTCTATTGCAGCGTTCCTACAATGAGCAGTTCTCC. Protein: CSAGLLQRSYNEQFS.

The chain joins TRBV3-1 to TRBJ1-1; possibly TRBD1 for D (6 bases). V was cut by 3 bases and J by 0 bases, with 20 bases left in between. CDR1 LGHDT and CDR2 YNNKEL come from the germline V gene (reference sequence). This CDR3 region has 18 residues. The CDR3 DNA follows: TGTGCCAGCAGCCAGATCCGGAGGGCAGGGGTATTGAACACTGAAGCTTTCTTT. It is translated as CASSQIRRAGVLNTEAFF.

As for this clonotype: Germline and junction disagree at one end, which may indicate a read error. The genes are TRBV28 and TRBJ2-5, with D maybe TRBD1 (5 bases). Germline-derived CDR1 and CDR2 are MDHEN and SYDVKM. The CDR3 loop spans 12 amino acids. CDR3 nucleotides: TGTGCCAGCAGCAGGGTCCAGGAGATCCAGTACTTC. It encodes CASSRVQEIQYF.